A single sample gave rise to the 2 T cell receptor beta chains below, sequenced in a study of blood T cell repertoires in COVID-19. The table came from immunoSEQ multiplex PCR; TCRdb's copy has only in-frame clones and leaves some out. The sample includes some 130,000 clones, around nine tenths of them seen just once. Sample: peripheral blood. The receptors originated from a man aged 55 to 69 with COVID-19, enrolled during active disease.

The V and J genes are TRBV6-2 or TRBV6-3 and TRBJ1-5, with D tentatively TRBD1 (5 bases). Germline V CDR1 and CDR2: MNHEY, SVGEGT. V shed 6 bases and J shed 3 bases, with 15 bases lying between them. The CDR3 totals 15 residues. CDR3 bases: TGTGCCAGCAGCTCCCCCCCAGGGTACAATCAGCCCCAGCATTTT. It yields the protein CASSSPPGYNQPQHF.

This clone was seen only a few times. The chain couples TRBV6-5 to TRBJ2-7; the match to TRBD1 covers 8 bases. V shed 2 bases, J shed 7 bases, and the junction held 7 bases outside the gene matches. This CDR3 is 14 amino acids long. Germline CDR1 reads MNHEY; CDR2 reads SVGAGI. Here the CDR3 reads CASSYPGQGKEQYF. The CDR3, as DNA: TGTGCCAGCAGTTACCCCGGACAGGGCAAAGAGCAGTACTTC.